This record looks at one T cell receptor beta chain sequence and its context. Its antigen remains unidentified. The junction had 8 bases not matched to a gene; V was cut back by 0 bases and J by 0 bases. Germline V lookup: CDR1 SGHNT, CDR2 YENEEA. CDR3 length equals 18 residues. This sample was taken from a study of T cell responses to AZD1222 COVID-19 vaccine. Study-level points and caveats: Vaccine-associated CD4 TCRs ranged over spike, dominating at 160-218 and 743-854. Unmutated variant regions are reportedly targeted by nearly half of spike-specific TCRs.

Clones were sequenced by immunoSEQ multiplex PCR, and TCRdb holds only the in-frame ones, with some missing. The table lists about 110,000 clones, about nine tenths of them singletons, with approximately 5% in the top ten. The origin of this receptor is an adult in good health. The chain has TRBV11-3 and TRBJ2-1; 7 nucleotides align to TRBD2. Sequencing was performed on peripheral blood, taken on day 0 of AZD1222 vaccination. The DNA of the CDR3 is TGTGCCAGCAGCTTAGATCAGGGAGGGTCGGCCTCCTACAATGAGCAGTTCTTC. It specifies CASSLDQGGSASYNEQFF.